The 10 T cell receptor beta chains listed next were all sequenced from one sample in a study of T cell repertoires in cytomegalovirus infection. A single record per CDR3 protein comes from TCRdb applying MiXCR to the reads. The table lists fewer than 1,000,000 distinct CDR3 sequences, more than 25% of them singletons. These receptors have no identified antigens. The sequencing used cultured CD8+ T cells from PBMCs, collected from culture after CMV antigen stimulation. Receptors originate from a human donor in good health (CMV status not recorded). Some clones in this sample may be carry-over from other donors' samples.

Turning to this clonotype: A junction end diverges from the germline sequence, so it may reflect a read error. V usage is TRBV19 and J usage is TRBJ1-2, with D possibly TRBD1 on 5 matching bases. Looked up from germline, CDR1 is LNHDA and CDR2 is SQIVND (reference sequence). The CDR3 has 15 residues. The CDR3 reads CASSIGQGVNCGYTF. In nucleotides, the CDR3 is TGTGCCAGTAGTATCGGGCAGGGTGTTAACTGTGGCTACACCTTC.

The J gene is TRBJ1-2, the V gene TRBV19; 9 bases map to TRBD1. The length of the CDR3 is 15 residues. CDR1 is LNHDA, CDR2 SQIVND, per germline (reference sequence). V shed 7 bases and J 7 bases; nucleotides not matched to a gene: 13. In DNA, the CDR3 is TGTGCCAGTACCCCCCGGGACAGGGAAGGCGGTGGCTACACCTTC. It codes for CASTPRDREGGGYTF.

This clonotype was observed a handful of times. This sequence joins TRBV7-9 and TRBJ1-4; tentative D call: TRBD1 (5 bases). The CDR3 spans 16 residues. The V and J ends lost 0 bases and 7 bases respectively, with 15 bases between them. CDR1 and CDR2 (germline): SEHNR, FQNEAQ (reference sequence). CDR3 nucleotide sequence: TGTGCCAGCAGCTTAGCGATCAGGGAAAGGGGTGAAAAACTGTTTTTT. This gives the protein CASSLAIRERGEKLFF.

This clonotype was recorded at least ten times. The V call is TRBV12-3 or TRBV12-4, the J call TRBJ2-4; D is unresolved. Trimming removed 1 base from V and 7 bases from J, with 8 bases in between. The CDR3 is made up of 13 amino acids. CDR3 sequence: CASSLGPGNIQYF. CDR3 DNA: TGTGCCAGCAGTTTAGGCCCCGGGAACATTCAGTACTTC.

This clonotype was counted between two and nine times. The chain combines TRBV6-2 or TRBV6-3 with TRBJ2-7; D not resolved. The CDR3 sequence is 11 residues long. Per the germline V gene, CDR1 is MNHEY and CDR2 is SVGEGT. Deletions cut 2 bases from V and 6 bases from J, with 5 bases between. DNA of the CDR3: TGTGCCAGCAGTTACGGGGTCGAGCAGTACGTC. It yields the protein CASSYGVEQYV.

This chain connects TRBV28 to TRBJ2-3, with TRBD2 identical over 9 bases. CDR3 length: 15 residues. CDR1 is MDHEN and CDR2 is SYDVKM in the germline V gene. V shed 3 bases, J shed 6 bases, and the junction held 7 bases outside the gene matches. CDR3 sequence reads: CASSLVASGADTQYF. The DNA for the CDR3 is TGTGCCAGCAGTTTGGTGGCTAGCGGGGCCGATACGCAGTATTTT.

The chain joins TRBV7-9 to TRBJ1-4, with D possibly matching TRBD1 (6 bases). This CDR3 contains 17 residues. The germline CDR1 and CDR2 sequences are SEHNR and FQNEAQ (reference sequence). Trimming left V 4 bases short and J 4 bases short, with 19 bases between. This CDR3 is CASSYGGRGAFNEKLFF. The CDR3 DNA sequence: TGTGCCAGCAGCTACGGGGGGCGGGGAGCGTTTAATGAAAAACTGTTTTTT.

This clonotype was observed at least ten times. J is TRBJ2-3 and V is TRBV6-1; 8 positions agree with TRBD1. The CDR3 is 15 residues long. V shed 7 bases, J shed 3 bases, and the junction held 9 bases outside the gene matches. In germline, CDR1 is MNHNS, CDR2 SASEGT. CDR3 bases: TGTGCCAGCAACCTGTCGGGACAGGAGACAGATACGCAGTATTTT. It yields the protein CASNLSGQETDTQYF.

This clonotype was detected a few times. The chain couples TRBV27 to TRBJ2-3; 10 bases line up with TRBD1. Germline CDR1 and CDR2: MNHEY and SMNVEV (reference sequence). This CDR3 has 15 amino acids. The V and J ends lost 6 bases and 7 bases, in that order; junction bases with no gene match: 10. CDR3 nucleotides: TGTGCCAGCAGCCACGGGACAGGGGTGCTAAATACGCAGTATTTT. It yields the protein CASSHGTGVLNTQYF.

This clonotype occurred a few times. This chain uses TRBV19 with TRBJ2-1; D might be TRBD2 (6 bases). The CDR3 extends over 15 amino acids. Trimming removed 7 bases at V and 12 bases at J, with 25 bases between. CDR1 LNHDA and CDR2 SQIVND come from the germline V gene (reference sequence). Written as DNA, the CDR3 is TGTGCCAGTAAGGAGGGGCTAGCCGGTGAAGGTGTGCAGTTCTTC. Amino acids: CASKEGLAGEGVQFF.